Listed below are T cell receptor beta chains from one sample, sequenced in a study of vaccination and CD4 T cells after COVID-19. These receptors lack a known antigen. TCRdb ran MiXCR on the PCR reads and lists one entry per CDR3 protein. The sample has around 19,000 distinct CDR3 sequences; less than 65% are singletons. The sequencing here drew on CD4+ T cells from blood, cultured in vitro, taken after SARS-CoV-2 vaccination. The receptors were gathered from a human donor who had recovered from COVID-19. CDR3s include the opening cysteine and the closing phenylalanine or tryptophan. D genes are given only for firm matches. Where a row states a size, it is once, few, many or the class of an expanded clone; other rows omit it.

j_call v_call d_call clone_size cdr3_aa cdr3_nt
TRBJ1-2 TRBV5-5 NA NA CASSLLSNYGYTF TGTGCCAGCAGCTTGTTATCTAACTATGGCTACACCTTC
TRBJ1-6 TRBV6-1 NA NA CASSPRGGKNSPLHF TGTGCCAGCAGCCCAAGGGGCGGGAAGAATTCACCCCTCCACTTT
TRBJ1-5 TRBV27 NA medium-sized CASSLVLGQPQHF TGTGCCAGCAGTTTAGTTTTGGGTCAGCCCCAGCATTTT
TRBJ1-1 TRBV19 NA few CASSIDGNTEAFF TGTGCCAGTAGTATAGACGGGAACACTGAAGCTTTCTTT
TRBJ1-1 TRBV12-3/TRBV12-4 TRBD1 once CASRRQGARTEAFF TGTGCCAGCAGAAGACAGGGGGCGCGCACTGAAGCTTTCTTT
TRBJ1-2 TRBV7-3 NA NA CASSPNAGVGYTF TGTGCCAGCAGCCCAAACGCGGGGGTGGGCTACACCTTC
TRBJ1-5 TRBV27 TRBD1 NA CASSRTGKLEPQHF TGTGCCAGCAGCCGGACAGGGAAATTGGAGCCCCAGCATTTT
TRBJ2-7 TRBV27 NA NA CASTRSTGSAFNEQYF TGTGCCAGCACCCGGAGCACAGGGTCCGCGTTCAACGAGCAGTACTTC
TRBJ2-5 TRBV2 NA NA CASSGELGGGETQYF TGTGCCAGCAGTGGCGAGCTTGGTGGGGGAGAGACCCAGTACTTC
TRBJ2-7 TRBV7-6 TRBD1 NA CASSQGDPSIYEQYF TGTGCCAGCAGCCAGGGGGACCCTTCAATCTACGAGCAGTACTTC
TRBJ2-5 TRBV7-2 TRBD1 few CASSRDLGRGSAQYF TGTGCCAGCAGCCGGGACCTCGGCAGGGGGTCGGCCCAGTACTTC
TRBJ1-5 TRBV4-3 NA NA CASSQDTLVSPQHF TGCGCCAGCAGCCAAGATACCCTGGTATCGCCCCAGCATTTT
TRBJ2-2 TRBV3-1 NA NA CASSQDLVWTGELFF TGTGCCAGCAGCCAAGACCTAGTTTGGACCGGGGAGCTGTTTTTT
TRBJ2-1 TRBV20-1 TRBD2 once CSARASGGREFNEQFF TGCAGTGCTAGAGCAAGTGGCGGGAGGGAATTCAATGAGCAGTTCTTC
TRBJ1-5 TRBV19 TRBD1 NA CASSNPGQSIPPRGNQPQHF TGTGCCAGTAGCAATCCGGGACAGTCGATACCACCGAGGGGTAATCAGCCCCAGCATTTT
TRBJ1-5 TRBV19 NA NA CASSILGAGQPQHF TGTGCCAGTAGTATACTCGGGGCGGGTCAGCCCCAGCATTTT
TRBJ2-5 TRBV27 NA NA CASSLSSPRQGETQYF TGTGCCAGCAGTTTATCAAGTCCGAGACAAGGGGAGACCCAGTACTTC
TRBJ1-2 TRBV19 NA NA CASSTGVGYGYTF TGTGCCAGTAGTACAGGGGTGGGCTATGGCTACACCTTC
TRBJ2-7 TRBV5-4 NA NA CASSSAGTSSSYEQYF TGTGCCAGCAGCTCGGCCGGGACTTCAAGCTCCTACGAGCAGTACTTC
TRBJ1-1 TRBV7-9 NA NA CASSPGAPVAEAFF TGTGCCAGCAGCCCGGGGGCACCGGTCGCTGAAGCTTTCTTT
TRBJ1-3 TRBV30 NA NA CAWDGGSGNTIYF TGTGCCTGGGACGGTGGCTCTGGAAACACCATATATTTT
TRBJ1-1 TRBV11-3 NA NA CASKSPRSFEAFF TGTGCCAGCAAATCCCCCAGATCGTTTGAAGCTTTCTTT
TRBJ2-2 TRBV11-1 TRBD2 NA CASSFVPGVAGGGGELFF TGTGCCAGCAGCTTTGTCCCGGGAGTAGCGGGAGGAGGCGGGGAGCTGTTTTTT
TRBJ1-1 TRBV2 TRBD1 NA CASSTQGQNTEAFF TGTGCCAGCAGTACACAGGGGCAGAACACTGAAGCTTTCTTT
TRBJ2-7 TRBV20-1 TRBD1 NA CSARAGTGFSEQYF TGCAGTGCTAGGGCCGGGACAGGGTTTAGCGAGCAGTACTTC
TRBJ1-5 TRBV5-1 NA NA CASRESPLEAQPQHF TGCGCCAGCAGAGAGTCCCCCCTAGAGGCTCAGCCCCAGCATTTT
TRBJ1-5 TRBV19 NA NA CASSISGPNQPQHF TGTGCCAGTAGTATTTCAGGGCCGAATCAGCCCCAGCATTTT
TRBJ1-5 TRBV12-3/TRBV12-4 NA few CASAHTLGGRLNQPQHF TGTGCCAGCGCTCATACCCTGGGCGGACGGTTGAATCAGCCCCAGCATTTT
TRBJ1-1 TRBV19 TRBD1 NA CASKGGGGSMNTEAFF TGTGCCAGTAAGGGAGGAGGGGGCTCGATGAACACTGAAGCTTTCTTT
TRBJ2-1 TRBV7-9 TRBD2 NA CASSLDRSSGGNNEQFF TGTGCCAGCAGCTTAGATCGGTCTAGCGGGGGAAACAATGAGCAGTTCTTC
TRBJ1-1 TRBV23-1 NA NA CASRGLGPEDTEAFF TGCGCCAGCAGGGGGCTCGGGCCCGAGGACACTGAAGCTTTCTTT
TRBJ1-1 TRBV15 NA NA CATSRKAAQNTEAFF TGTGCCACCAGCAGAAAAGCCGCGCAGAACACTGAAGCTTTCTTT
TRBJ2-2 TRBV27 TRBD2 few CASRDLAGGRTGELFF TGTGCCAGCAGGGACCTAGCGGGGGGCCGCACCGGGGAGCTGTTTTTT
TRBJ1-1 TRBV7-2 NA NA CASSLNQGLRNTEAFF TGTGCCAGCAGCCTAAATCAAGGGTTGAGGAACACTGAAGCTTTCTTT
TRBJ2-7 TRBV11-3 TRBD1 NA CASSRDSEAYEQYF TGTGCCAGCAGCCGGGACAGCGAAGCCTACGAGCAGTACTTC
TRBJ2-5 TRBV7-2 NA few CASSPTPETQYF TGTGCCAGCAGTCCAACCCCGGAGACCCAGTACTTC
TRBJ1-5 TRBV19 TRBD1 NA CASSPRQGDGNQPQHF TGTGCCAGTAGTCCACGACAGGGGGACGGCAATCAGCCCCAGCATTTT
TRBJ1-5 TRBV7-3 NA NA CASSSIQGPQPQHF TGTGCCAGCAGCTCTATACAGGGACCTCAGCCCCAGCATTTT
TRBJ2-5 TRBV6-1 NA once CASMPPGRRETQYF TGTGCCAGCATGCCACCGGGACGGCGAGAGACCCAGTACTTC
TRBJ2-7 TRBV6-2/TRBV6-3 NA medium-sized CAIHPGHQSREQYF TGTGCCATCCACCCGGGACACCAAAGCAGGGAGCAGTACTTC
TRBJ2-7 TRBV6-5 NA NA CASSWGTPYEQYF TGTGCCAGCAGTTGGGGCACCCCCTACGAGCAGTACTTC
TRBJ2-7 TRBV5-4 TRBD2 few CASSLGPAGGPRSSYEQYF TGTGCCAGCAGCTTGGGTCCAGCGGGAGGCCCTCGCAGCTCCTACGAGCAGTACTTC
TRBJ2-5 TRBV28 NA NA CASSFPPGETQYF TGTGCCAGCAGTTTTCCTCCCGGGGAGACCCAGTACTTC
TRBJ2-7 TRBV7-3 NA NA CASSFLRDRYEQYF TGTGCCAGCAGCTTTCTGCGGGACCGCTACGAGCAGTACTTC
TRBJ1-1 TRBV7-2 NA NA CASRSRRGSSNTEAFF TGTGCCTCACGCTCTAGGAGGGGCAGCTCGAACACTGAAGCTTTCTTT